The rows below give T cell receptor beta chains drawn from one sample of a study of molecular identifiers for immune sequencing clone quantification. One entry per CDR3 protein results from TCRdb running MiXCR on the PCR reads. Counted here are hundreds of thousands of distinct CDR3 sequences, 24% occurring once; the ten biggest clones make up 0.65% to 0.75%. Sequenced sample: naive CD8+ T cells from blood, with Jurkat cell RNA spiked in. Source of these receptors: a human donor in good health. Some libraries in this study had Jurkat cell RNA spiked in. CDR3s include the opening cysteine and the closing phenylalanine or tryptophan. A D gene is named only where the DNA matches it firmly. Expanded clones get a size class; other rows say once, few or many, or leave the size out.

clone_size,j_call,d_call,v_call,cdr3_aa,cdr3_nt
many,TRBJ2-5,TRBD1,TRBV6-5,CASSLYRGQETQYF,TGTGCCAGCAGTCTCTACAGGGGACAAGAGACCCAGTACTTC
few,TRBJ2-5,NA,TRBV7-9,CASSSNLGIHQETQYF,TGTGCCAGCAGCTCCAACCTGGGAATCCACCAAGAGACCCAGTACTTC
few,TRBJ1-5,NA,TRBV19,CASTTTVGGTQPQHF,TGTGCCAGTACCACAACGGTGGGGGGCACTCAGCCCCAGCATTTT
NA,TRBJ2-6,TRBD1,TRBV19,CASVDRANSGANVLTF,TGTGCCAGTGTCGACAGGGCCAACTCTGGGGCCAACGTCCTGACTTTC
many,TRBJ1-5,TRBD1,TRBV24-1,CATADRLNQPQHF,TGTGCCACTGCGGACAGGTTGAATCAGCCCCAGCATTTT
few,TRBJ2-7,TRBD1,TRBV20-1,CSAKEWTGRSYEQYF,TGCAGTGCTAAGGAGTGGACAGGACGATCCTACGAGCAGTACTTC
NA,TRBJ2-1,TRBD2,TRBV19,CASSMGRGNEQFF,TGTGCCAGTAGTATGGGGCGGGGGAATGAGCAGTTCTTC
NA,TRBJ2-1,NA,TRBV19,CASSWRGLNNEQFF,TGTGCCAGTAGTTGGCGGGGCCTAAACAATGAGCAGTTCTTC
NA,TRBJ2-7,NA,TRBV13,CASSREGHFYEQYF,TGTGCCAGCAGCAGGGAGGGACACTTCTACGAGCAGTACTTC
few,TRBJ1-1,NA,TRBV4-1,CASSQEGPGQPLTHTEAFF,TGCGCCAGCAGCCAAGAGGGACCCGGACAGCCCCTCACGCACACTGAAGCTTTCTTT
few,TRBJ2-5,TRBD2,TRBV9,CASSGTSGSPQETQYF,TGTGCCAGCAGCGGGACTAGCGGGAGCCCCCAAGAGACCCAGTACTTC
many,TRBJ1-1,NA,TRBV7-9,CASSLVGGPTEAFF,TGTGCCAGCAGCTTAGTTGGGGGGCCCACTGAAGCTTTCTTT
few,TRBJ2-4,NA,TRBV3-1,CASSPWDLRQSPNIQYF,TGTGCCAGCAGCCCATGGGATTTGCGACAGAGCCCAAACATTCAGTACTTC
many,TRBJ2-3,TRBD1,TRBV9,CASSLAGTGVTDTQYF,TGTGCCAGCAGCCTAGCCGGGACAGGGGTAACAGATACGCAGTATTTT
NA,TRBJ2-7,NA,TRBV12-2,CASRLVPAVTPPTYEQYF,TGTGCAAGTCGCTTAGTGCCCGCGGTCACCCCACCAACCTACGAGCAGTACTTC
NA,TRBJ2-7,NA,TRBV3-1,CASKEGLHYEQYF,TGTGCCAGCAAAGAGGGACTGCACTACGAGCAGTACTTC